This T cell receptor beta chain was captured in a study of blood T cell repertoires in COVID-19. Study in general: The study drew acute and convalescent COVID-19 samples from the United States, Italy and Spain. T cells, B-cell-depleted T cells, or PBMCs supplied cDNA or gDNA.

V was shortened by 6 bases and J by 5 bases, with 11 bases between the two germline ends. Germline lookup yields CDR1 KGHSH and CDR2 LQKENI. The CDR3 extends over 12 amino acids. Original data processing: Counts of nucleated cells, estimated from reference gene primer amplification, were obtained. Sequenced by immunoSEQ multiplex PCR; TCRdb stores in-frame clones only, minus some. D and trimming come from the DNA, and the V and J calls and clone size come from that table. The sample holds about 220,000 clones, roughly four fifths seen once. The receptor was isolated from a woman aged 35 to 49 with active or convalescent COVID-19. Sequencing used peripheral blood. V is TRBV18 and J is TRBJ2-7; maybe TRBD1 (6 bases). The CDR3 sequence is CASSYTGNEQYF. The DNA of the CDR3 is TGTGCCAGCTCTTACACAGGGAACGAGCAGTACTTC.